This T cell receptor (beta chain) was recovered during a study of T cell responses to AZD1222 COVID-19 vaccine. TCRdb's table, derived via immunoSEQ multiplex PCR, lists solely in-frame clones and lacks some. The table shows nearly 95,000 clones, with 85% to 90% occurring only once. Turning to this clone: Its target is unknown.

General study findings and limits: Researchers took repertoire samples only after the peak T cell response had come. A rise in Spike-specific TCR breadth and depth followed two AZD1222 doses. Across spike, vaccine-associated CD4 TCRs were found, dominant at 160-218 and 743-854.

Sample: peripheral blood, taken on day 0 of AZD1222 vaccination. This TCR was recovered from an adult in good health.

Written as DNA, the CDR3 is TGTGCCAGCAGTCAGAATACAGGGGGCCTCTACGAGCAGTACTTC. Encoded protein: CASSQNTGGLYEQYF. The chain recombines TRBV6-5 with TRBJ2-7, with 9 bases that match TRBD1. CDR3 length: 15 residues. Germline V gene lookup returns CDR1 MNHEY and CDR2 SVGAGI. The J segment lost 3 bases and the V segment lost 5 bases, leaving 8 bases of the junction unmatched.